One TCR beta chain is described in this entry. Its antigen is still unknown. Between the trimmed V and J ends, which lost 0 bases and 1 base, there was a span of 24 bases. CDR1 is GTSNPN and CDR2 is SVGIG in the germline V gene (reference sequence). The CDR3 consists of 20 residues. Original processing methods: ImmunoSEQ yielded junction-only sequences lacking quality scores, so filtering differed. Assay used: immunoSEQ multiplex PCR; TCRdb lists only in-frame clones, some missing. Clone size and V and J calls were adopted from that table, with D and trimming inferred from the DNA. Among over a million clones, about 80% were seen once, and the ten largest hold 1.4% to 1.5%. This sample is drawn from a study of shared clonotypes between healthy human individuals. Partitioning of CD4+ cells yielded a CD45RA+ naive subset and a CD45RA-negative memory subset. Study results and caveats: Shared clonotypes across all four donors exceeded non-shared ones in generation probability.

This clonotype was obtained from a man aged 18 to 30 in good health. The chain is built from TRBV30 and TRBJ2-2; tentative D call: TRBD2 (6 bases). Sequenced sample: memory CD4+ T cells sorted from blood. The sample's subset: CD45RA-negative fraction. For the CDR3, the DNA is TGTGCCTGGAGTGTAGTGGGAGGAGGCGGGGCACTCCGGAACACCGGGGAGCTGTTTTTT. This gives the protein CAWSVVGGGGALRNTGELFF.